The rows below give T cell receptor beta chains drawn from one sample of a study of glioma-infiltrating T cells. TCRdb used MiXCR to reprocess the multiplex PCR reads, holding one entry per CDR3 protein. The data show about 380,000 distinct CDR3 sequences, with 41% seen just once and 12% held by the top ten. The sequenced material came from glioma tissue, nonneoplastic brain tissue, or PBMCs (not recorded which). The receptors were gathered from a human donor with low-grade glioma or glioblastoma, undergoing nonglioma brain surgery, or in good health (not recorded which). CDR3s include the opening cysteine and the closing phenylalanine or tryptophan. Fields, in order: J gene, V gene, clone size, D gene, CDR3 protein, CDR3 DNA. A D gene is named only where the DNA matches it firmly. Only part of the rows carry a size: once, few, many, or a class if the clone is expanded.

TRBJ1-2 | TRBV19 | - | - | CASSTGHNFIYGYTF | TGTGCCAGTAGTACGGGACACAACTTTATCTATGGCTACACCTTC
TRBJ1-6 | TRBV6-2/TRBV6-3 | - | TRBD1 | CASSARTRDRGLANSPLHF | TGTGCCAGCAGCGCCCGGACCCGGGACAGGGGGCTTGCAAATTCACCCCTCCACTTT
TRBJ1-1 | TRBV7-6 | - | - | CASSLIGGSATEAFF | TGTGCCAGCAGCTTAATTGGCGGGAGTGCGACTGAAGCTTTCTTT
TRBJ2-3 | TRBV5-4 | - | - | CASSLEGVFTDTQYF | TGTGCCAGCAGCTTGGAAGGGGTCTTTACAGATACGCAGTATTTT
TRBJ2-7 | TRBV4-1 | few | TRBD2 | CASSQEWGLGSSYEQYF | TGCGCCAGCAGCCAAGAATGGGGACTAGGAAGCTCCTACGAGCAGTACTTC
TRBJ2-1 | TRBV28 | many | - | CASSPHVFTYNEQFF | TGTGCCAGCAGTCCCCATGTCTTTACCTACAATGAGCAGTTCTTC
TRBJ2-7 | TRBV28 | many | TRBD1 | CASSWTGGSREQYF | TGTGCCAGCAGTTGGACAGGGGGCTCTCGAGAGCAGTACTTC
TRBJ1-5 | TRBV7-3 | - | - | CASSLRGPYNQPQHF | TGTGCCAGCAGCTTACGGGGACCTTACAATCAGCCCCAGCATTTT
TRBJ2-7 | TRBV11-2 | - | - | CAGSLESYNEQYF | TGTGCCGGCAGCTTAGAGTCCTACAACGAGCAGTACTTC
TRBJ2-1 | TRBV5-1 | - | TRBD1 | CASSFEQGDEQFF | TGCGCCAGCAGTTTCGAACAGGGGGATGAGCAGTTCTTC
TRBJ1-2 | TRBV7-8 | - | TRBD1 | CASSPVTGDYGYTF | TGTGCCAGCAGCCCCGTTACAGGGGACTATGGCTACACCTTC
TRBJ1-5 | TRBV27 | many | - | CASKLATGGNQPQHF | TGTGCCAGCAAACTAGCGACAGGAGGAAATCAGCCCCAGCATTTT
TRBJ2-1 | TRBV7-2 | - | TRBD2 | CASSGSSGGRASGSYNEQFF | TGTGCCAGCAGCGGATCTAGCGGTGGCCGAGCAAGCGGCTCCTACAATGAGCAGTTCTTC
TRBJ2-7 | TRBV2 | - | - | CASSEAGGQVYEQYF | TGTGCCAGCAGTGAAGCTGGGGGGCAGGTATACGAGCAGTACTTC
TRBJ2-3 | TRBV6-1 | many | - | CASSFDRDTQYF | TGTGCCAGCAGTTTCGATAGGGATACGCAGTATTTT
TRBJ2-1 | TRBV7-2 | - | - | CASSLLGLEQFF | TGTGCCAGCAGCTTACTTGGGTTAGAGCAGTTCTTC
TRBJ2-7 | TRBV28 | few | - | CASSFRYRGEQYF | TGTGCCAGCAGTTTTCGGTATAGGGGCGAGCAGTACTTC
TRBJ1-1 | TRBV5-6 | few | TRBD1 | CASSLTGTAPMNTEAFF | TGTGCCAGCAGCTTGACGGGGACAGCCCCCATGAACACTGAAGCTTTCTTT
TRBJ2-3 | TRBV5-8 | - | TRBD1 | CASSLGTGPLTDTQYF | TGTGCCAGCAGCTTGGGGACAGGGCCCCTCACAGATACGCAGTATTTT